The 13 T cell receptor beta chains below come from one sample, sequenced in a study of CD8+ T cells in alopecia areata. RNA extraction and reverse transcription yielded cDNA as sequencing template. This table comes from immunoSEQ multiplex PCR, and its TCRdb copy is limited to in-frame clones, with some not included. The data hold 200,000 to 250,000 clones, with roughly two fifths observed a single time. Treatment indicated: oral pan-JAK inhibitor, 5-10 mg twice daily. The sample consisted of CD4+ T cells sorted from blood, taken around week 36, from a patient treated with tofacitinib. Every receptor here comes from a human donor with alopecia areata.

Only one count was recorded for this clone. The rearrangement links TRBV7-2 to TRBJ2-5; TRBD2 agrees at 11 bases. The CDR3 sequence is 17 residues long. V gave up 1 base and J gave up 1 base; unmatched junction bases: 5. In germline, CDR1 is SGHTA, CDR2 FQGNSA. The CDR3 DNA reads TGTGCCAGCAGCTTAGGAGGACTAGCGGGCCCCCAAGAGACCCAGTACTTC. Protein: CASSLGGLAGPQETQYF.

The chain recombines TRBV29-1 with TRBJ1-2; D not certain. This CDR3 is built from 13 residues. Germline-derived CDR1 and CDR2 are SQVTM and ANQGSEA. V was pared by 5 bases and J by 1 base, with 11 bases between. This CDR3 is CSVSLVINYGYTF. For the CDR3, the DNA is TGCAGCGTTTCTCTGGTCATTAACTATGGCTACACCTTC.

The chain carries TRBV30 and TRBJ2-7; D perhaps matches TRBD2 (5 bases). Germline V gene lookup returns CDR1 GTSNPN and CDR2 SVGIG (reference sequence). The V end lost 3 bases, the J end lost 3 bases, and 21 bases lay between the germline ends. CDR3 length equals 16 residues. CDR3 in amino acids: CAWRGGRATKIYEQYF. The CDR3 DNA reads TGTGCCTGGAGAGGCGGAAGAGCGACTAAAATCTACGAGCAGTACTTC.

This clone was seen a single time. The chain recombines TRBV30 with TRBJ2-2; 9 bases are a match to TRBD2. This CDR3 region has 15 residues. With 4 bases clipped from V and 1 base from J, the junction kept 4 bases outside the gene matches. CDR1 and CDR2 (germline): GTSNPN, SVGIG (reference sequence). In nucleotides, the CDR3 is TGTGCCTGGACGGGCGGGAGGGGGAACACCGGGGAGCTGTTTTTT. This sequence encodes CAWTGGRGNTGELFF.

The gene calls are TRBV5-1 and TRBJ2-5; maybe TRBD1 (6 bases). Deletions cut 4 bases from V and 2 bases from J, with 9 bases between. This CDR3 comprises 13 residues. Germline assignment: CDR1 SGHRS and CDR2 YFSETQ. The CDR3 DNA reads as TGCGCCAGCAGCCCCGGGACACAAGAGACCCAGTACTTC. Translation: CASSPGTQETQYF.

In its sample, this clone was seen a few times. V gene TRBV4-1 combines with J gene TRBJ2-1; 12 nucleotides line up with TRBD1. Germline V lookup: CDR1 MGHRA, CDR2 YSYEKL. Trimming took 3 bases from V and 4 from J; bases not matched to a gene: 4. The length of the CDR3 is 16 residues. The DNA of the CDR3 is TGCGCCAGCAGCCAGGGGGACAGGGGGCAATACAATGAGCAGTTCTTC. This sequence encodes CASSQGDRGQYNEQFF.

V gene TRBV29-1 combines with J gene TRBJ2-5; the match to TRBD2 covers 7 bases. Germline V lookup: CDR1 SQVTM, CDR2 ANQGSEA. This CDR3 spans 12 amino acids. Trimming cost V 4 bases and J 5 bases; bases outside gene matches: 4. The DNA for the CDR3 is TGCAGCGTTGTTTTCGGGGGGGAGACCCAGTACTTC. Protein: CSVVFGGETQYF.

This clone was recorded a few times. The chain has TRBV29-1 and TRBJ1-2; 8 bases align to TRBD1. The CDR3 is 12 amino acids. Unmatched junction bases numbered 5, after V lost 3 bases and J lost 8 bases. Germline V gene sequence: CDR1 SQVTM, CDR2 ANQGSEA. The CDR3 sequence is CSVDRGRGGYTF. In DNA, the CDR3 is TGCAGCGTTGACAGGGGGCGCGGAGGCTACACCTTC.

The chain carries TRBV2 and TRBJ2-3; no definite D call. This CDR3 is 11 amino acids long. Germline V gene sequence: CDR1 SNHLY, CDR2 FYNNEI. V was shortened by 0 bases and J by 9 bases, with 4 bases between the two germline ends. The CDR3 here is CASSEAVTQYF. CDR3 in DNA: TGTGCCAGCAGTGAAGCGGTGACGCAGTATTTT.

This clone occurred a few times. The chain employs TRBV30 and TRBJ2-2; perhaps TRBD2 as D (6 bases). Trimming pared 3 bases from V and 10 bases from J, leaving 18 bases between. Germline lookup yields CDR1 GTSNPN and CDR2 SVGIG (reference sequence). This CDR3 has 14 amino acids. CDR3 amino acids: CAWSLGGIYEELFF. Here the CDR3 DNA reads TGTGCCTGGAGCCTGGGGGGAATATATGAGGAGCTGTTTTTT.

V is TRBV30 and J is TRBJ2-3; no clear D. CDR3 length: 13 amino acids. V was clipped by 4 bases and J by 0 bases, with 8 bases between them. The germline V gene encodes CDR1 GTSNPN and CDR2 SVGIG (reference sequence). The CDR3 DNA sequence: TGTGCCTGGATGTTGTCTAGCACAGATACGCAGTATTTT. Translation: CAWMLSSTDTQYF.

This chain joins TRBV7-3 and TRBJ2-1, with D possibly being TRBD2 (6 bases). This CDR3 comprises 14 residues. Trimming removed 1 base at V and 7 bases at J, with 11 bases between. The germline V gene encodes CDR1 SGHTA and CDR2 FQGTGA. CDR3 nucleotide sequence: TGTGCCAGCAGCTTAAGACTAGTGCCTAATGAGCAGTTCTTC. Encoded protein: CASSLRLVPNEQFF.

The chain joins TRBV2 to TRBJ2-7, with 7 bases matching TRBD2. CDR3 length: 15 amino acids. With 7 bases clipped from V and 0 bases from J, the junction kept 9 bases outside the gene matches. CDR1 and CDR2 (germline): SNHLY, FYNNEI. As DNA, the CDR3 is TGTGCCAGCAATCGGCAGGGCGGGAGCTCCTACGAGCAGTACTTC. Encoded protein: CASNRQGGSSYEQYF.